This TCR beta chain derives from a study of CD8+ T cells in alopecia areata. TCR sequencing used cDNA made by reverse transcription of extracted RNA. Assay used: immunoSEQ multiplex PCR; TCRdb lists only in-frame clones, some missing. The repertoire yields around 300,000 clones, none seen only once; the top ten contain 0.9% to 1.5%. Looked up from germline, CDR1 is LGHDT and CDR2 is YNNKQL (reference sequence). The CDR3 spans 13 residues. Trimming left V 5 bases short and J 1 base short, with 8 bases between. On the basis of CD4, CD8alpha, NKG2D, NKG2ACE and other markers, pooled cutaneous lymph node cells were sorted. Details on this clone: No antigen is known for it. A much larger clone is a single base away; this may be a read error. Germline and genes: mouse. The read is 4 residues too short to cover the CDR3 end, so that end is filled in from the germline J gene.

General study findings and limits: Unlike in mice, where it was clearer, TCR sharing across patients was less clear, possibly HLA-related.

Input material: CD4+ T cells sorted from a lymph node. This clonotype originated in a C3H/HeJ mouse with alopecia areata. The mouse line has the MHC haplotype H2-k. The chain recombines TRBV4 with TRBJ1-2; a weak D match, TRBD1 (6 bases). The sequenced CDR3 bases are TGTGCCAGCAGCCGGGACAAAAACTCC. It specifies CASSRDKNS. The entire CDR3 protein is CASSRDKNSDYTF.